These T cell receptor beta chains were read from a single sample in a study of cytotoxic CD8 clonotypes in ibrutinib-treated CLL. TCRdb keeps only in-frame clones here, not all; method: immunoSEQ multiplex PCR. Of about 130,000 clones in the sample, 79% are singletons; the top ten hold around 13%. Sequencing used PBMCs, obtained after 12 months of ibrutinib treatment. These receptors all stem from a human donor with chronic lymphocytic leukemia. CDR3s include the opening cysteine and the closing phenylalanine or tryptophan. D genes are given only for firm matches. A clone size is listed for some rows: how often the clone was seen (once, few, many), or a class if it is expanded.

clone size | J gene | D gene | V gene | CDR3 protein | CDR3 DNA
. | TRBJ2-7 | TRBD2 | TRBV18 | CASSPTSGNSGEQYF | TGTGCCAGCTCACCAACTAGCGGGAATTCGGGGGAGCAGTACTTC
. | TRBJ2-7 | . | TRBV28 | CASSLRGRPYLIYF | TGTGCCAGCAGTTTACGGGGTAGGCCATATTTGATATACTTC
. | TRBJ1-5 | . | TRBV15 | CATSRDTVRDQPQHF | TGTGCCACCAGCAGAGATACCGTCCGGGATCAGCCCCAGCATTTT
. | TRBJ1-4 | TRBD1 | TRBV29-1 | CSVSGQPNEKLFF | TGCAGCGTCTCGGGACAGCCAAATGAAAAACTGTTTTTT
. | TRBJ2-7 | TRBD2 | TRBV19 | CASSLRLAGVYEQYF | TGTGCCAGTAGTCTCCGACTAGCGGGAGTATACGAGCAGTACTTC
. | TRBJ2-5 | TRBD2 | TRBV10-3 | CAIMPPQMGLADSGAQETQYF | TGTGCCATCATGCCCCCCCAAATGGGACTAGCGGATTCAGGGGCCCAAGAGACCCAGTACTTC
few | TRBJ2-7 | . | TRBV4-2 | CASSHSGGLREQYF | TGTGCCAGCAGCCATTCTGGGGGTCTTCGCGAGCAGTACTTC
. | TRBJ2-5 | TRBD1 | TRBV5-4 | CASSLRQGQETQYF | TGTGCCAGCAGCTTGAGACAGGGCCAAGAGACCCAGTACTTC
. | TRBJ2-7 | TRBD2 | TRBV5-4 | CASRGTGTSGSKSYEQYF | TGTGCCAGCAGGGGTACCGGGACTAGCGGGAGTAAGTCCTACGAGCAGTACTTC
. | TRBJ1-3 | . | TRBV5-6 | CASSPPYGNTIYF | TGTGCCAGCAGCCCACCATATGGAAACACCATATATTTT
. | TRBJ2-7 | TRBD2 | TRBV9 | CASGHPRGGSGHEQYF | TGTGCCAGCGGCCACCCTCGGGGCGGGAGCGGCCACGAGCAGTACTTC
. | TRBJ2-3 | TRBD2 | TRBV19 | CASTYLAGEGNTQYF | TGTGCCAGTACCTATTTGGCGGGGGAAGGGAATACGCAGTATTTT
. | TRBJ2-2 | TRBD2 | TRBV19 | CASRRSGRAEVGELFF | TGTGCCAGTAGACGTAGCGGGAGGGCCGAGGTCGGGGAGCTGTTTTTT
. | TRBJ2-1 | TRBD2 | TRBV7-7 | CASSLGLADNEQFF | TGTGCCAGCAGCCTTGGGCTAGCGGACAATGAGCAGTTCTTC
. | TRBJ1-1 | . | TRBV6-1 | CASSERPGMNTEAFF | TGTGCCAGCAGTGAAAGACCGGGCATGAACACTGAAGCTTTCTTT
. | TRBJ1-1 | . | TRBV4-3 | CASSQSYYDGLTEAFF | TGCGCCAGCAGCCAATCCTATTACGACGGGCTCACTGAAGCTTTCTTT
. | TRBJ2-3 | . | TRBV27 | CASSVTRVRGTTDTQYF | TGTGCCAGCAGTGTTACACGGGTTAGAGGGACCACAGATACGCAGTATTTT
. | TRBJ2-5 | . | TRBV7-9 | CASSLDTGQETQYF | TGTGCCAGCAGCTTAGACACAGGACAAGAGACCCAGTACTTC
. | TRBJ1-5 | . | TRBV7-2 | CASSFYNQPQHF | TGTGCCAGCAGCTTTTACAATCAGCCCCAGCATTTT
. | TRBJ2-7 | TRBD1 | TRBV19 | CASSPGQEYYEQYF | TGTGCCAGTAGCCCGGGACAGGAGTACTACGAGCAGTACTTC
. | TRBJ2-5 | TRBD1 | TRBV7-2 | CASSSQGALGETQYF | TGTGCCAGCAGCTCCCAGGGGGCACTTGGGGAGACCCAGTACTTC
. | TRBJ2-7 | . | TRBV7-2 | CASSFISEQYF | TGTGCCAGCAGCTTCATATCCGAGCAGTACTTC
. | TRBJ1-5 | . | TRBV6-4 | CASSDEDICRNQPQHF | TGTGCCAGCAGTGACGAGGACATTTGTCGCAATCAGCCCCAGCATTTT
. | TRBJ2-1 | TRBD1 | TRBV12-5 | CASGLVQGVRNEQFF | TGTGCTAGTGGTTTGGTACAGGGGGTGAGGAATGAGCAGTTCTTC
once | TRBJ1-2 | TRBD1 | TRBV7-9 | CASSPTTGRTYYGYTF | TGTGCCAGCAGCCCGACGACAGGGCGAACTTACTATGGCTACACCTTC
few | TRBJ1-3 | . | TRBV30 | CAWIMRAEGNTIYF | TGTGCCTGGATTATGAGGGCAGAGGGAAACACCATATATTTT
. | TRBJ2-1 | . | TRBV14 | CASSLGNEQFF | TGTGCCAGCAGCCTGGGGAATGAGCAGTTCTTC
. | TRBJ2-2 | TRBD1 | TRBV18 | CASSPAGTGGIGELFF | TGTGCCAGCTCACCGGCCGGGACAGGGGGCATCGGGGAGCTGTTTTTT
. | TRBJ2-3 | . | TRBV29-1 | CSVVRGTDTQYF | TGCAGCGTTGTAAGGGGCACAGATACGCAGTATTTT
once | TRBJ1-1 | TRBD1 | TRBV27 | CASSEGAGYTEAFF | TGTGCCAGCAGTGAGGGGGCCGGATACACTGAAGCTTTCTTT
once | TRBJ1-3 | . | TRBV18 | CASSPTRTPDNTIYF | TGTGCCAGCTCACCCACTCGGACACCAGACAACACCATATATTTT
. | TRBJ2-1 | TRBD2 | TRBV5-4 | CASSSTSGGRGAEQFF | TGTGCCAGCAGCTCGACTAGCGGAGGTCGGGGGGCTGAGCAGTTCTTC
. | TRBJ1-2 | . | TRBV25-1 | CASMDSGVGGYTF | TGTGCCAGCATGGATAGTGGGGTCGGCGGCTACACCTTC
. | TRBJ2-7 | . | TRBV5-4 | CASSFAGSSYEQYF | TGTGCCAGCAGCTTCGCCGGGAGCTCCTACGAGCAGTACTTC
. | TRBJ2-7 | . | TRBV29-1 | CSVEYNYGQADYEQYF | TGCAGCGTTGAATATAATTATGGGCAGGCAGACTACGAGCAGTACTTC
. | TRBJ2-1 | . | TRBV30 | CAWSELAEQFF | TGTGCCTGGAGTGAGTTGGCAGAGCAGTTCTTC
. | TRBJ1-4 | . | TRBV27 | CASSLSPRSATNEKLFF | TGTGCCAGCAGTTTATCGCCCCGTTCCGCAACTAATGAAAAACTGTTTTTT
few | TRBJ2-2 | . | TRBV11-2 | CASSLSHNTGELFF | TGTGCCAGCAGCTTGTCCCATAACACCGGGGAGCTGTTTTTT
. | TRBJ2-7 | . | TRBV6-5 | CASRPRRVAYEQYF | TGTGCCAGCAGGCCCCGAAGAGTGGCCTACGAGCAGTACTTC
. | TRBJ2-5 | . | TRBV5-4 | CASSLWTSSETQYF | TGTGCCAGCAGCTTATGGACATCCTCAGAGACCCAGTACTTC
once | TRBJ1-4 | . | TRBV28 | CASCPREPGAEKLFF | TGTGCCAGCTGCCCCCGAGAACCAGGGGCTGAAAAACTGTTTTTT
. | TRBJ2-1 | TRBD2 | TRBV4-2 | CASSQIGASGSSGEQFF | TGTGCCAGCAGCCAGATCGGGGCTAGCGGGAGCTCTGGTGAGCAGTTCTTC
. | TRBJ2-7 | TRBD1 | TRBV7-2 | CASSSDRVREQYF | TGTGCCAGCAGCTCCGACAGGGTGCGCGAGCAGTACTTC
. | TRBJ2-1 | TRBD2 | TRBV7-2 | CASSGRPSSGRLRVEQFF | TGTGCCAGCAGCGGAAGACCCTCTAGCGGGAGATTACGGGTTGAGCAGTTCTTC